This TCR beta chain originates from a study of blood T cell repertoires in COVID-19. Looking at the study overall: The samples span acute and convalescent COVID-19 from the United States, Italy and Spain.

This clone was seen only once. Authors' analysis steps: Reference gene primer amplification yielded estimated nucleated cell counts. Some clones are missing from TCRdb's copy, which holds only in-frame ones; the method was immunoSEQ multiplex PCR. V, J and clone size derive from that table, while D and trimming were established from the DNA sequence. Of fewer than 200,000 clones listed, roughly 81% are singletons. The CDR3 is 20 amino acids. Germline V lookup: CDR1 LGHNA, CDR2 YSLEER. Trimming removed 0 bases from V and 0 bases from J; junction bases left unmatched: 14. This sequence joins TRBV4-3 and TRBJ1-1, with TRBD1 identical over 9 bases. The receptor was derived from a man between 40 and 49 years old with acute or convalescent COVID-19. The source material was peripheral blood. The CDR3 spells CASSQEKGTGRYAMNTEAFF. The CDR3 region has the DNA TGCGCCAGCAGCCAAGAAAAAGGGACAGGGCGCTACGCGATGAACACTGAAGCTTTCTTT.